The 29 T cell receptor beta chains below all came from one sample that was sequenced in a study of T cell repertoires in cytomegalovirus infection. TCRdb reprocessed the reads via MiXCR and lists one record per CDR3 protein. The profile covers approximately 340,000 distinct CDR3 sequences, with around 29% appearing a single time and around 19% taken by the ten largest. No antigen has been assigned to these receptors. This specimen was cultured PBMCs, taken from culture after CMV antigen stimulation. Every receptor here comes from a human donor in good health (CMV status not recorded). Some clones in this sample may be carry-over from other donors' samples.

V is TRBV19 and J is TRBJ1-2; TRBD1 agrees at 7 bases. Germline-derived CDR1 and CDR2 are LNHDA and SQIVND (reference sequence). The CDR3 is 13 residues long. Trimming took 7 bases from V and 4 from J; bases not matched to a gene: 6. The CDR3: CASKETGLYGYTF. The CDR3 region has the DNA TGTGCCAGTAAGGAGACAGGGCTCTATGGCTACACCTTC.

The rearrangement uses TRBV20-1 and TRBJ1-2, with a tentative D call TRBD1 (6 bases). The CDR3 covers 12 residues. V lost 8 bases, J lost 4 bases, and 14 bases lay in between. Germline CDR1 DFQATT, CDR2 SNEGSKA (reference sequence). The CDR3 is CSPTGEAYGYTF. The DNA for the CDR3 is TGCAGTCCGACAGGAGAGGCCTATGGCTACACCTTC.

The V call is TRBV10-3, the J call TRBJ2-1; 9 bases map to TRBD2. Trimming cost V 6 bases and J 4 bases; bases outside gene matches: 13. CDR1 and CDR2 from the germline V gene are ENHRY and SYGVKD. This CDR3 region has 17 residues. CDR3 amino acids: CAIRSTGGGGDYNEQFF. The CDR3 DNA is TGTGCCATCAGATCGACAGGCGGGGGGGGCGATTACAATGAGCAGTTCTTC.

This clonotype was detected ten times or more. This chain uses TRBV19 with TRBJ1-5, with D perhaps matching TRBD1 (6 bases). Germline CDR1 and CDR2: LNHDA and SQIVND (reference sequence). The V and J ends lost 4 bases and 9 bases respectively, with 16 bases between them. The CDR3 loop spans 14 amino acids. CDR3 coding DNA: TGTGCCAGTAGTACCGGGGACACCCGCCGGCCCCAGCATTTT. Translation gives CASSTGDTRRPQHF.

V and J are TRBV3-1 and TRBJ1-3, with 7 bases matching TRBD1. Germline CDR1 and CDR2: LGHDT and YNNKEL (reference sequence). V shed 5 bases, J shed 0 bases, and the junction held 22 bases outside the gene matches. This CDR3 has 21 residues. The CDR3 DNA follows: TGTGCCAGCAGCTTGATAACCGGGACAGACTTTACTACGAGCTCTGGAAACACCATATATTTT. Translating it yields CASSLITGTDFTTSSGNTIYF.

The rearrangement joins TRBV6-5 to TRBJ2-1, with 11 bases fitting TRBD2. J was trimmed by 0 bases and V by 6 bases; bases with no gene match: 7. The CDR3 has 17 residues. Per the germline V gene, CDR1 is MNHEY and CDR2 is SVGAGI. CDR3 amino acids: CASRRLAGTSSYNEQFF. CDR3 bases: TGTGCCAGCAGGCGACTAGCGGGGACTAGCTCCTACAATGAGCAGTTCTTC.

The table lists this clonotype with many counts. The V and J genes are TRBV7-2 and TRBJ2-3; TRBD1 agrees at 9 bases. The germline gives CDR1 SGHTA, CDR2 FQGNSA. V lost 6 bases to trimming and J lost 0 bases; unmatched junction nucleotides: 7. The CDR3 is 16 residues long. CDR3 protein: CASRFAGQGSTDTQYF. The CDR3 DNA is TGTGCCAGCAGATTCGCGGGACAGGGAAGCACAGATACGCAGTATTTT.

This chain joins TRBV20-1 and TRBJ2-7; D possibly corresponds to TRBD2 (5 bases). Trimming shortened V by 4 bases and J by 2 bases, and 18 bases separated the two germline ends. Germline V CDR1 and CDR2: DFQATT, SNEGSKA (reference sequence). This CDR3 contains 15 residues. The chain's CDR3 is CSANPADSPTYEQYF. The CDR3, as DNA: TGCAGTGCTAACCCGGCGGACTCTCCTACCTACGAGCAGTACTTC.

The V gene is TRBV11-1, the J gene TRBJ1-5; D gene unclear. This CDR3 has 13 residues. With 5 bases removed from V and 3 bases from J, the gap between germline ends came to 8 bases. The germline gives CDR1 SGHAT, CDR2 FQDESV (reference sequence). The CDR3 DNA is TGTGCCAGCAGCCGGGAATCCAATCAGCCCCAGCATTTT. It encodes CASSRESNQPQHF.

This chain uses TRBV4-1 with TRBJ2-2; the match to TRBD1 covers 10 bases. Germline CDR1 and CDR2: MGHRA and YSYEKL. CDR3 size: 17 residues. With V trimmed by 5 bases and J by 4 bases, 10 bases remained unmatched. CDR3: CASSSQPGQGLTGELFF. The CDR3 bases are TGCGCCAGCAGCTCCCAACCGGGACAGGGGCTCACCGGGGAGCTGTTTTTT.

The chain recombines TRBV24-1 with TRBJ2-7; no firm D call. V was clipped by 0 bases and J by 3 bases, with 5 bases between them. The CDR3 is made up of 13 amino acids. CDR1 KGHDR and CDR2 SFDVKD come from the germline V gene. For the CDR3, the DNA is TGTGCCACCAGTGATTTGTGGGGCTACGAGCAGTACTTC. Protein product: CATSDLWGYEQYF.

The chain recombines TRBV11-2 with TRBJ2-7; 7 bases are a match to TRBD1. CDR3 length: 14 residues. V shed 3 bases and J 5 bases; nucleotides not matched to a gene: 7. CDR1 and CDR2 from the germline V gene are SGHAT and FQNNGV. The CDR3 sequence is CASSFWTGGNEQYF. The CDR3 DNA reads as TGTGCCAGCAGCTTTTGGACAGGTGGGAACGAGCAGTACTTC.

The chain is built from TRBV28 and TRBJ2-7; TRBD1 agrees at 7 bases. CDR3 size: 13 residues. Germline CDR1 is MDHEN and CDR2 is SYDVKM. V lost 3 bases, J lost 6 bases, and 5 bases stayed unmatched. The CDR3 bases are TGTGCCAGCAGTTTTGACAGGGCCACCGAGCAGTACTTC. Its protein is CASSFDRATEQYF. The full variable domain, in which reference TRBV28 and TRBJ2-7 provide the parts outside the CDR3, is DVKVTQSSRYLVKRTGEKVFLECVQDMDHENMFWYRQDPGLGLRLIYFSYDVKMKEKGDIPEGYSVSREKKERFSLILESASTNQTSMYLCASSFDRATEQYFGPGTRLTVT.

The chain recombines TRBV4-1 with TRBJ2-5; the match to TRBD2 covers 7 bases. The V gene end was trimmed by 0 bases and the J gene end by 5 bases; junction bases not matched to a gene: 6. CDR1 MGHRA and CDR2 YSYEKL come from the germline V gene. The CDR3 is 15 amino acids. CDR3 nucleotide sequence: TGCGCCAGCAGCCAAGATCGGGGACTATGGGAGACCCAGTACTTC. Residues: CASSQDRGLWETQYF.

The J gene is TRBJ2-3, the V gene TRBV7-2; D is unclear. CDR3 length: 12 residues. In germline, CDR1 is SGHTA, CDR2 FQGNSA. Trimming shortened V by 5 bases and J by 2 bases, and 5 bases separated the two germline ends. CDR3 coding DNA: TGTGCCAGCAGCACCGACACAGATACGCAGTATTTT. Protein product: CASSTDTDTQYF. Drawing the rest from reference TRBV7-2 and TRBJ2-3, the complete variable domain is GAGVSQSPSNKVTEKGKDVELRCDPISGHTALYWYRQSLGQGLEFLIYFQGNSAPDKSGLPSDRFSAERTGGSVSTLTIQRTQQEDSAVYLCASSTDTDTQYFGPGTRLTVL.

The rearrangement joins TRBV19 to TRBJ2-4, with D perhaps TRBD2 (5 bases). The CDR3 contains 15 residues. Germline V lookup: CDR1 LNHDA, CDR2 SQIVND (reference sequence). The ends were cut back, 9 bases at V and 3 bases at J, with 18 bases in the middle. The CDR3 DNA follows: TGTGCCAGCCTCGATCCGGGGTCCGGCAAAAACATTCAGTACTTC. As protein: CASLDPGSGKNIQYF.

This clonotype was picked up many times. The V call is TRBV7-2, the J call TRBJ1-1; TRBD1 matches 7 bases. J was trimmed by 1 base and V by 3 bases; bases with no gene match: 5. Germline CDR1 reads SGHTA; CDR2 reads FQGNSA. The CDR3 is 15 amino acids. The CDR3 loop reads CASSFKTGPNTEAFF. CDR3 nucleotides: TGTGCCAGCAGCTTCAAGACAGGGCCGAACACTGAAGCTTTCTTT.

This clonotype has just a few counts. The rearrangement links TRBV5-5 to TRBJ2-3, with 7 positions matching TRBD1. The V gene's germline CDR1 is SGHKS and CDR2 YYEKEE (reference sequence). Losses at the gene ends were 1 base for V and 2 bases for J; bases not matched to a gene: 4. This CDR3 spans 15 amino acids. The DNA of the CDR3 is TGTGCCAGCAGCTTGACGACAGGGTACACAGATACGCAGTATTTT. It codes for CASSLTTGYTDTQYF.

The chain recombines TRBV19 with TRBJ1-4; 10 positions agree with TRBD1. The CDR3 extends over 15 amino acids. J lost 6 bases, V lost 6 bases, and 7 bases had no gene match. Germline V gives CDR1 LNHDA, CDR2 SQIVND (reference sequence). In nucleotides, the CDR3 is TGTGCCAGTAGCCCCGGGACAGGGGCGTATGAAAAACTGTTTTTT. Translated: CASSPGTGAYEKLFF.

The chain combines TRBV20-1 with TRBJ2-5, with D perhaps TRBD2 (6 bases). Trimming cost V 2 bases and J 6 bases, with 16 bases left between them. The CDR3 is made up of 14 amino acids. Germline-derived CDR1 and CDR2 are DFQATT and SNEGSKA (reference sequence). The CDR3 coding sequence is TGCAGTGCTAGAAATCTACTAGCCGTAAAGACCCAGTACTTC. It is translated as CSARNLLAVKTQYF.

This clonotype occurred many times. The V gene is TRBV11-2, the J gene TRBJ2-1; D is uncertain. The V gene's germline CDR1 is SGHAT and CDR2 FQNNGV. Trimming shortened V by 1 base and J by 2 bases, and 21 bases separated the two germline ends. The length of the CDR3 is 19 residues. The CDR3 DNA sequence: TGTGCCAGCAGCTTAGGAGTCAGGAGAAGCGTATCGGCCTACAATGAGCAGTTCTTC. Translation: CASSLGVRRSVSAYNEQFF.

This clonotype was found a few times. The rearrangement uses TRBV11-2 and TRBJ2-7; no definite D call. The V gene lost 7 bases and the J gene lost 4 bases, with 11 bases spanning the gap. The CDR3 contains 12 residues. CDR1 is SGHAT, CDR2 FQNNGV, per germline. The CDR3 reads CASTGLQYEQYF. DNA of the CDR3: TGTGCCAGCACCGGGCTTCAGTACGAGCAGTACTTC.

The gene calls are TRBV27 and TRBJ2-7; perhaps TRBD1 as D (7 bases). The V end was cut by 5 bases, the J end by 5 bases, with 16 bases between. Germline V gene lookup returns CDR1 MNHEY and CDR2 SMNVEV (reference sequence). The length of the CDR3 is 14 residues. The CDR3, as DNA: TGTGCCAGCAGTCATCAGGGGGGCACGAACGAGCAGTACTTC. Translating gives CASSHQGGTNEQYF.

The rearrangement uses TRBV7-2 and TRBJ1-2; TRBD1 might be the D (5 bases). V shed 1 base and J shed 2 bases, with 8 bases lying between them. The CDR3 is 14 amino acids. CDR1 and CDR2 from the germline V gene are SGHTA and FQGNSA. The CDR3 loop is CASSLEQANYGYTF. The DNA of the CDR3 is TGTGCCAGCAGCTTAGAACAGGCAAACTATGGCTACACCTTC.

This clonotype has a single count. The V and J genes are TRBV7-3 and TRBJ2-1; D may be TRBD1 (5 bases). Trimming cost V 5 bases and J 1 base, with 15 bases left between them. This CDR3 has 16 residues. CDR1 and CDR2 (germline): SGHTA, FQGTGA. CDR3 DNA: TGTGCCAGCAGCCCTTCGGCAGGGTGGTCCTACAATGAGCAGTTCTTC. Amino acids: CASSPSAGWSYNEQFF.

This rearrangement joins TRBV28 to TRBJ2-2; D is possibly TRBD1 (6 bases). The germline CDR1 and CDR2 sequences are MDHEN and SYDVKM. The CDR3 has 15 amino acids. Trimming stripped 7 bases from V and 5 bases from J, with 17 bases between. The CDR3 sequence is CASMFAGANTGELFF. CDR3 nucleotide sequence: TGTGCCAGCATGTTCGCAGGGGCTAATACCGGGGAGCTGTTTTTT.

This clonotype was detected only a few times. The rearrangement joins TRBV7-2 to TRBJ1-1, with D tentatively TRBD1 (6 bases). CDR3 length: 13 amino acids. Trimming removed 3 bases from V and 7 bases from J, with 12 bases in between. Per germline, CDR1 SGHTA and CDR2 FQGNSA. The CDR3 nucleotides are TGTGCCAGCAGCTTCAACAGGGACGGTGAAGCTTTCTTT. Translation: CASSFNRDGEAFF.

This clonotype occurred a few times. The chain links TRBV3-1 to TRBJ1-6; the D gene is possibly TRBD1 (5 bases). Germline CDR1 and CDR2: LGHDT and YNNKEL (reference sequence). The CDR3 covers 17 residues. V lost 0 bases to trimming and J lost 0 bases, with 9 bases between them. The CDR3 coding sequence is TGTGCCAGCAGCCAAGAATACAGGAGCTCCTATAATTCACCCCTCCACTTT. It encodes CASSQEYRSSYNSPLHF.

This clonotype showed up just a few times. The V gene is TRBV28, the J gene TRBJ1-5; 8 bases are shared with TRBD1. The V gene end was trimmed by 2 bases and the J gene end by 5 bases; junction bases not matched to a gene: 11. The CDR3 is made up of 17 amino acids. Germline lookup yields CDR1 MDHEN and CDR2 SYDVKM. CDR3 nucleotides: TGTGCCAGCAGTTTACGAACAATAGCAGGGGGCCATCAGCCCCAGCATTTT. Its translation is CASSLRTIAGGHQPQHF.